This entry lists 30 T cell receptor beta chains sequenced from one sample in a study of tumor and adjacent non-tumor tissue in lung cancer. A modified ARM-PCR protocol with three rounds of nested PCR amplified TCRbeta. TCRdb processed the multiplex PCR reads anew with MiXCR; each CDR3 protein has one entry. Of about 110,000 distinct CDR3 sequences in the sample, over 55% were seen once. No cell sorting was done before RNA was extracted from the tissue. Distant lung tissue was collected more than 3 cm away from the tumor edge. Sequenced material: distant non-tumor lung tissue. The origin of the receptors is a man aged 55 to 69 with non-small cell lung cancer.

Only a few counts were recorded for this clonotype. This may come from a read error, since a much larger clone is one base off. The chain carries TRBV6-5 and TRBJ1-1, with D possibly matching TRBD1 (5 bases). The CDR3 extends over 14 amino acids. Germline CDR1 is MNHEY and CDR2 is SVGAGI. V lost 7 bases and J lost 0, with 12 bases in between. The CDR3 reads CASTKDNVNTEAFF. DNA of the CDR3: TGTGCCAGCACTAAGGACAACGTGAACACTGAAGCTTTCTTT.

A remark on this clonotype: The junction departs from the called germline gene at one end, perhaps through a read error. The rearrangement links TRBV7-9 to TRBJ1-2, with 10 bases that match TRBD1. The CDR3 sequence is 13 residues long. From germline, CDR1 is SEHNR and CDR2 FQNEAQ (reference sequence). DNA for the CDR3: TGTGTCAGCAGCTCTGACAGGGGGCATGGTTACACCTTC. Translated: CVSSSDRGHGYTF.

Points on this clonotype: Sequence at one end of the junction differs from germline and may be a read error. The rearrangement joins TRBV5-4 to TRBJ2-3; D is undetermined. The CDR3 covers 13 residues. Germline V gene data show CDR1 as SGHNT and CDR2 as YYREEE (reference sequence). CDR3 nucleotides: TGTGCCGGCAGCTTGCCGGGCACAGATATGCAGTATTTT. Translation: CAGSLPGTDMQYF. The complete variable domain, with remaining parts taken from reference TRBV5-4 and TRBJ2-3, reads ETGVTQSPTHLIKTRGQQVTLRCSSQSGHNTVSWYQQALGQGPQFIFQYYREEENGRGNFPPRFSGLQFPNYSSELNVNALELDDSALYLCAGSLPGTDMQYFGPGTRLTVL.

The chain links TRBV19 to TRBJ1-2, with 8 nucleotides matching TRBD1. The CDR3 loop spans 18 amino acids. Germline CDR1 is LNHDA and CDR2 is SQIVND (reference sequence). Unmatched junction bases numbered 20, after V lost 7 bases and J lost 4 bases. CDR3 coding DNA: TGTGCCAGTATCAGAGATCCCCAGGGACAGGTCGGGAGCTATGGCTACACCTTC. This translates into CASIRDPQGQVGSYGYTF.

V gene TRBV6-1 combines with J gene TRBJ2-3, with D hard to call. The CDR3 runs 11 residues. V lost 6 bases and J lost 6, with 7 bases in between. The germline gives CDR1 MNHNS, CDR2 SASEGT. The CDR3 region has the DNA TGTGCCAGCAGCCACTCGGATACGCAGTATTTT. This gives the protein CASSHSDTQYF.

The chain is built from TRBV6-2 or TRBV6-3 and TRBJ2-7, with a tentative D call TRBD2 (6 bases). The CDR3 spans 14 residues. Germline V gene lookup returns CDR1 MNHEY and CDR2 SVGEGT. The germline V and J ends were trimmed by 7 bases and 5 bases, with 18 bases remaining between them. The CDR3 sequence is CASTGLANINEQYF. The CDR3 DNA sequence: TGTGCCAGCACCGGGCTAGCGAATATCAACGAGCAGTACTTC.

In the case of this clonotype: A much larger clone differs from this one at a single base, so this may be a read error. This rearrangement joins TRBV10-2 to TRBJ1-1; D possibly corresponds to TRBD1 (6 bases). The CDR3 length is 13 residues. CDR1 and CDR2 from the germline V gene are WSHSY and SAAADI. Deletions cut 8 bases from V and 3 bases from J, with 13 bases between. The CDR3 sequence: CASLGQRDTEAFF. CDR3 bases: TGCGCCAGCCTCGGACAGCGGGACACTGAAGCTTTCTTT.

A few counts support this clonotype. Its ends do not fully match the called genes, so a read error is possible. This sequence joins TRBV12-3 or TRBV12-4 and TRBJ2-7; D is possibly TRBD1 or TRBD2 (6 bases each). The CDR3 totals 14 residues. This CDR3 reads CTSSPSRGAPPIYF. DNA of the CDR3: TGTACCAGCAGTCCCTCTAGGGGGGCCCCGCCCATTTACTTC.

This clonotype came up many times. The chain combines TRBV11-2 with TRBJ1-2; 7 nucleotides line up with TRBD1. CDR1 SGHAT and CDR2 FQNNGV come from the germline V gene. This CDR3 is 15 amino acids long. Trimming took 1 base from V and 8 from J; bases not matched to a gene: 10. The CDR3 sequence is CASSLGGRQGKGYTF. The CDR3 coding sequence is TGTGCCAGCAGCTTAGGGGGGCGACAGGGTAAAGGCTACACCTTC.

The chain has TRBV28 and TRBJ2-7, with D perhaps given as TRBD1 or TRBD2 (5 bases each). This CDR3 comprises 14 residues. Trimming took 5 bases from V and 4 from J, leaving 15 bases between them. Germline CDR1 MDHEN, CDR2 SYDVKM. The CDR3 DNA follows: TGTGCCAGCAGTCCAGTGACATGGGGGTACGAGCAGTACTTC. Amino acid sequence: CASSPVTWGYEQYF.

Comment on this clonotype: One end of the junction varies from germline; a read error may be responsible. The chain couples TRBV4-1 to TRBJ1-3; D gene ambiguous. Germline V gives CDR1 MGHRA, CDR2 YSYEKL. The CDR3 consists of 14 residues. This CDR3 is CVSSSSRAGNTTYF. The DNA of the CDR3 is TGCGTCAGCAGCTCATCACGGGCAGGAAACACCACATATTTT.

This clonotype was seen only once. The junction does not match germline at one end; this may be a read error. The chain combines TRBV19 with TRBJ1-2, with a possible D match to TRBD1 (5 bases). This CDR3 is built from 15 residues. From germline, CDR1 is LNHDA and CDR2 SQIVND (reference sequence). CDR3 protein: CASSIGLRQSYGYTF. The DNA for the CDR3 is TGTGCCAGTAGTATAGGCCTACGACAGTCCTATGGCTACACATTC.

A remark on this clonotype: This may stem from a read error, because a much larger clone lies one nucleotide away. This sequence joins TRBV7-9 and TRBJ2-2; tentative D call: TRBD1 (5 bases). CDR3 size: 13 residues. The germline gives CDR1 SEHNR, CDR2 FQNEAQ (reference sequence). The V and J ends lost 6 bases and 6 bases respectively, with 11 bases between them. CDR3: CASRPRQSGELFF. DNA for the CDR3: TGTGCCAGCAGACCTCGACAGTCCGGGGAGCTGTTTTTT.

With regard to this clonotype: One end of the junction varies from germline; a read error may be responsible. V gene TRBV5-6 combines with J gene TRBJ2-4; 7 bases are a match to TRBD1. Germline CDR1 reads SGHDT; CDR2 reads YYEEEE. This CDR3 has 14 residues. This chain's CDR3 is CASSGDRAKDIQHF. The CDR3, as DNA: TGTGCCAGCAGCGGGGACAGAGCCAAAGACATTCAGCACTTC.

The chain carries TRBV29-1 and TRBJ2-5; no clear D gene. Trimming left V 4 bases short and J 5 bases short, with 29 bases between. The CDR3 spans 18 residues. The germline V gene has CDR1 SQVTM and CDR2 ANQGSEA. CDR3 bases: TGCAGCGTTGGGTCCCGCGAGCTGGAATTGAACGCTGTGGAGACCCAGTACTTC. Its protein product is CSVGSRELELNAVETQYF.

Notes on this clonotype: The missing conserved phenylalanine or tryptophan at the end of this CDR3 makes a read error likely. The chain joins TRBV6-2 or TRBV6-3 to TRBJ1-5; 11 nucleotides line up with TRBD1. Germline V gene sequence: CDR1 MNHEY, CDR2 SVGEGT. The CDR3 is 13 amino acids. CDR3 coding DNA: TGTGCCAACAGGACAGGGGGCAATCAGCGCCAGCATTTG. As protein: CANRTGGNQRQHL.

This clonotype is a singleton in its sample. The V and J genes are TRBV11-2 and TRBJ2-7; D tentatively reads TRBD1 or TRBD2 (5 bases each). Trimming left V 1 base short and J 8 bases short, with 18 bases between. Germline loops: CDR1 SGHAT, CDR2 FQNNGV. The CDR3 loop spans 15 amino acids. CDR3: CASSLAHGDDNKQYF. The CDR3 nucleotides read TGTGCCAGCAGCTTAGCCCACGGGGACGATAATAAGCAGTACTTC.

The chain employs TRBV11-3 and TRBJ2-7; a possible D gene is TRBD2 (6 bases). CDR1 and CDR2 from the germline V gene are SGHNT and YENEEA. The ends were cut back, 9 bases at V and 9 bases at J, with 27 bases in the middle. The CDR3 runs to 15 residues. The CDR3 loop reads CASRRANGSSHGQYF. The CDR3 DNA reads as TGTGCCAGTAGGAGGGCTAACGGGAGCTCCCACGGGCAGTACTTC.

Regarding this clonotype: At one end, the junction sequence differs from germline, possibly due to a read error. This chain links TRBV12-3 or TRBV12-4 with TRBJ1-1, with no clear D. There are 13 residues in the CDR3. The DNA of the CDR3 is TGTGCCGGCAGGACCCCGGTGGGCACTGAAGCCTTCTTT. Protein: CAGRTPVGTEAFF.

In the case of this clonotype: Since a much larger clone is just one base distant, this may be a read error. The gene calls are TRBV20-1 and TRBJ1-1; the D gene is possibly TRBD1 (5 bases). Trimming left V 3 bases short and J 4 bases short, with 18 bases between. Germline V gene data show CDR1 as DFQATT and CDR2 as SNEGSKA (reference sequence). The CDR3 sequence is 15 residues long. For the CDR3, the DNA is TGCAGTGCTAGGGCTTTGGGAGGGGCGGGCACTGAAGCTTTCTTT. Translation: CSARALGGAGTEAFF.

This clonotype was picked up a small number of times. Relative to the germline gene, one junction end is altered; a read error may explain this. This chain joins TRBV5-6 and TRBJ2-6; 7 bases are shared with TRBD2. This CDR3 has 15 residues. Germline lookup yields CDR1 SGHDT and CDR2 YYEEEE. The DNA of the CDR3 is TGTGCCAGCGGCTTGGGGGGGTTGGGGGCCAACGTCCTGACTTTC. Translation: CASGLGGLGANVLTF.

Concerning this clonotype itself: The conserved closing phenylalanine or tryptophan is absent in this CDR3, likely reflecting a read error. The gene calls are TRBV29-1 and TRBJ2-1; 7 bases fit TRBD2. This CDR3 is 15 amino acids long. The junction had 5 bases not matched to a gene; V was cut back by 2 bases and J by 1 base. CDR1 SQVTM and CDR2 ANQGSEA come from the germline V gene. The DNA for the CDR3 is TGCAGCGTTGAATCGGGGAGGGCATCCTACAATGAGCAGTTCCTC. Amino acid sequence: CSVESGRASYNEQFL.

Remarks on this clonotype: A read error may produce the germline difference seen at one junction end. This chain joins TRBV5-4 and TRBJ2-2; the D gene is possibly TRBD1 (6 bases). Germline V lookup: CDR1 SGHNT, CDR2 YYREEE (reference sequence). This CDR3 comprises 16 residues. The CDR3 DNA reads as TGTGCCAGTAGCTTGGAAGCAGGGGCGAACACCAGGGAGCTGTTTTTT. The encoded protein is CASSLEAGANTRELFF.

The chain joins TRBV28 to TRBJ1-2, with no clear D. From germline, CDR1 is MDHEN and CDR2 SYDVKM. The CDR3 consists of 14 residues. V was clipped by 9 bases and J by 3 bases, with 17 bases between them. CDR3 nucleotide sequence: TGTGCCAGAACCTCCTCACATAGCTACTATGGCTACACCTTC. This translates into CARTSSHSYYGYTF.

This clonotype has more than one count but fewer than ten. The chain has TRBV11-2 and TRBJ2-3, with 8 bases lining up with TRBD1. The germline V gene has CDR1 SGHAT and CDR2 FQNNGV. V was pared by 7 bases and J by 1 base, with 4 bases of the junction left unmatched. CDR3 length: 14 residues. The CDR3 bases are TGTGCCAGCACTCCGGGACAGGGCACAGATACGCAGTATTTT. This sequence encodes CASTPGQGTDTQYF.

For this clonotype: A much larger clone sits a single nucleotide away, making a read error possible. This chain links TRBV20-1 with TRBJ1-1; D possibly corresponds to TRBD1 (6 bases). This CDR3 is built from 15 residues. The V end lost 2 bases, the J end lost 0 bases, and 13 bases lay between the germline ends. The germline V gene has CDR1 DFQATT and CDR2 SNEGSKA (reference sequence). This chain's CDR3 is CSARTTGGMNTEAFF. The CDR3 coding sequence is TGCAGTGCTAGAACGACAGGAGGAATGAACACTGAAGCTTTCTTT.

The CDR3 spells CASCIRVRYEQYF. The CDR3 nucleotides read TGTGCCAGCTGTATCAGGGTTCGGTATGAGCAGTACTTC. The chain employs TRBV6-6 and TRBJ2-7, with D tentatively TRBD1 (5 bases). The CDR3 sequence is 13 residues long. V lost 8 bases to trimming and J lost 7 bases, with 18 bases between them. CDR1 is MNHNY, CDR2 SVGAGI, per germline (reference sequence).

In the case of this clonotype: A junction end diverges from the germline sequence, so it may reflect a read error. The chain is built from TRBV6-1 and TRBJ2-3; possibly TRBD1 or TRBD2 for D (5 bases each). The germline V gene encodes CDR1 MNHNS and CDR2 SASEGT. The CDR3 has 12 residues. The CDR3 protein is CVSRDGGNMQYF. CDR3 in DNA: TGTGTCAGCAGGGACGGCGGAAATATGCAGTATTTT.

This clonotype has ten or more counts. This chain joins TRBV12-3 or TRBV12-4 and TRBJ2-3; tentative D call: TRBD2 (5 bases). CDR3 length: 13 amino acids. Trimming pared 7 bases from V and 0 bases from J, leaving 8 bases between. The CDR3 nucleotides read TGTGCCAGCAACCGAGGGAGCACAGATACGCAGTATTTT. This translates into CASNRGSTDTQYF.

The chain recombines TRBV29-1 with TRBJ1-2; the match to TRBD1 covers 8 bases. There are 13 residues in the CDR3. CDR1 and CDR2 from the germline V gene are SQVTM and ANQGSEA. The CDR3 DNA is TGCAATGTTCCGGACAGGGAGCACTATGGCTACACCTTC. It specifies CNVPDREHYGYTF.